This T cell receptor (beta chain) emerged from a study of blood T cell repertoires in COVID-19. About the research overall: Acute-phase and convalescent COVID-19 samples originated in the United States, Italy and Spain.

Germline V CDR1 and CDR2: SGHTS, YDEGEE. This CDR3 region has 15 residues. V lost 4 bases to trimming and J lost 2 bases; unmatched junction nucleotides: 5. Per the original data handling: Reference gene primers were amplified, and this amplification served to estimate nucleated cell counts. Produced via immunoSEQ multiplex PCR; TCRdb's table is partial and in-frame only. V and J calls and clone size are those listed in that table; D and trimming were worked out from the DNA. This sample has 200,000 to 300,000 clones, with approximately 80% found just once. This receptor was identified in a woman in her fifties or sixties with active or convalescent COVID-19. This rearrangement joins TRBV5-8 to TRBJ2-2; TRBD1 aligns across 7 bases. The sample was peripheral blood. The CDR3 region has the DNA TGTGCCAGCAGCGGACAGGCCTATAACACCGGGGAGCTGTTTTTT. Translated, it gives CASSGQAYNTGELFF.